The 9 T cell receptor beta chains reported below all come from one sample, sequenced in a study of blood T cell repertoires in COVID-19. Some clones are missing from TCRdb's copy, which holds only in-frame ones; the method was immunoSEQ multiplex PCR. The table shows roughly 70,000 clones, with 78% occurring only once. The sequencing sample was made of peripheral blood. The source of these receptors is a human donor in a cohort sampled during active COVID-19.

The J gene is TRBJ1-5, the V gene TRBV7-2; 7 nucleotides align to TRBD1. Germline loops: CDR1 SGHTA, CDR2 FQGNSA. The J segment lost 9 bases and the V segment lost 1 base, leaving 9 bases of the junction unmatched. The CDR3 is 15 residues long. CDR3 in amino acids: CASSLGTGASRPQHF. The CDR3 bases are TGTGCCAGCAGCTTAGGAACAGGGGCTAGTAGGCCCCAGCATTTT. Combining the CDR3 with reference TRBV7-2 and TRBJ1-5 gives the whole variable domain GAGVSQSPSNKVTEKGKDVELRCDPISGHTALYWYRQSLGQGLEFLIYFQGNSAPDKSGLPSDRFSAERTGGSVSTLTIQRTQQEDSAVYLCASSLGTGASRPQHFGDGTRLSIL.

The chain is built from TRBV4-2 and TRBJ1-1, with D uncertain. CDR3 length: 14 residues. CDR1 and CDR2 (germline): LGHNA, YNFKEQ. Trimming took off 0 bases at V and 0 bases at J, with 5 bases between the two ends. The CDR3 sequence is CASSQEYLNTEAFF. CDR3 nucleotides: TGTGCCAGCAGCCAAGAGTATTTGAACACTGAAGCTTTCTTT.

In the case of this clone: This sample includes further DNA sequences coding for the same CDR3. The chain employs TRBV7-9 and TRBJ1-6, with D possibly being TRBD1 (5 bases). The CDR3 loop spans 14 amino acids. CDR1 and CDR2 (germline): SEHNR, FQNEAQ (reference sequence). Between the trimmed V and J ends, which lost 3 bases and 5 bases, there was a span of 8 bases. CDR3: CASSLGGNNSPLHF. The CDR3 bases are TGTGCCAGCAGCTTGGGGGGAAATAATTCACCCCTCCACTTT.

The rearrangement joins TRBV7-9 to TRBJ2-2, with TRBD2 matching over 8 bases. V shed 1 base and J 4 bases; nucleotides not matched to a gene: 5. Germline values: CDR1 SEHNR, CDR2 FQNEAQ (reference sequence). The CDR3 has 16 residues. CDR3 coding DNA: TGTGCCAGCAGCTTAGGAAGCGGGAGCTCCACCGGGGAGCTGTTTTTT. It translates to CASSLGSGSSTGELFF.

This clone came up a few times. The chain recombines TRBV19 with TRBJ1-2; the match to TRBD1 covers 9 bases. The V gene end was trimmed by 6 bases and the J gene end by 0 bases; junction bases not matched to a gene: 8. The CDR3 is made up of 16 amino acids. In germline, CDR1 is LNHDA, CDR2 SQIVND (reference sequence). CDR3 DNA sequence: TGTGCCAGTAGCCCGGGACAGGGCCGAACTAACTATGGCTACACCTTC. It yields the protein CASSPGQGRTNYGYTF.

The chain joins TRBV5-5 to TRBJ2-7; no clear D gene. Per germline, CDR1 SGHKS and CDR2 YYEKEE (reference sequence). This CDR3 has 13 amino acids. V was cut by 1 base and J by 4 bases, with 9 bases left in between. The DNA of the CDR3 is TGTGCCAGCAGCTTGCAGACGGGTTACGAGCAGTACTTC. Protein product: CASSLQTGYEQYF.

The gene calls are TRBV5-8 and TRBJ1-2; a possible D gene is TRBD1 (6 bases). CDR3 length: 15 residues. V dropped 4 bases and J dropped 7 bases, with 20 bases sitting between them. Germline V CDR1 and CDR2: SGHTS, YDEGEE. The CDR3 DNA follows: TGTGCCAGCAGCCTACCCTCCGGGACATGGTTTGGCTACACCTTC. This sequence encodes CASSLPSGTWFGYTF.

The genes are TRBV25-1 and TRBJ2-7, with TRBD1 matching 8 bases. From germline, CDR1 is MGHDK and CDR2 SYGVNS. The CDR3 has 14 residues. Losses at the gene ends were 4 bases for V and 2 bases for J; bases not matched to a gene: 4. The CDR3 sequence is CASSGRTGPYEQYF. For the CDR3, the DNA is TGTGCCAGCAGTGGGCGGACAGGGCCCTACGAGCAGTACTTC.

V and J are TRBV6-1 and TRBJ1-1, with a weak D call TRBD1 (5 bases). The CDR3 has 14 amino acids. Germline V gene data show CDR1 as MNHNS and CDR2 as SASEGT. With 3 bases removed from V and 2 bases from J, the gap between germline ends came to 10 bases. Here the CDR3 DNA reads TGTGCCAGCAGTGAGGCAGGGATAAACACTGAAGCTTTCTTT. This codes for CASSEAGINTEAFF.